This TCR beta chain was retrieved from a study of cytomegalovirus exposure and HLA in healthy donors. Across the whole study: The roughly 130 validation repertoires used the same platform as the 650 to 750 first-cohort repertoires, a later analysis reported.

This CDR3 region has 15 residues. J lost 5 bases, V lost 3 bases, and 7 bases had no gene match. Germline loops: CDR1 SGHRS, CDR2 YFSETQ. Some clones are missing from TCRdb's copy, which holds only in-frame ones; the method was immunoSEQ multiplex PCR. The sample lists around 400,000 clones, approximately 90% occurring once. Regarding the study as a whole: A later analysis found first-cohort TCR clusters tended to co-occur in the 130 or so validation repertoires. More than 150 TCR beta chains were listed as cytomegalovirus-associated. In vitro testing confirmed a few CMV-associated chains as specific for CMV antigens.

Details on this clone: The antigen is not known.

The sequencing input was PBMCs. V usage is TRBV5-1 and J usage is TRBJ1-4; 7 nucleotides agree with TRBD1. This sequence originates from a woman aged 18-29 years in good health and CMV-seronegative. CDR3 protein: CASSSTGAINEKLFF. CDR3 nucleotide sequence: TGCGCCAGCAGCTCTACAGGGGCAATCAATGAAAAACTGTTTTTT.